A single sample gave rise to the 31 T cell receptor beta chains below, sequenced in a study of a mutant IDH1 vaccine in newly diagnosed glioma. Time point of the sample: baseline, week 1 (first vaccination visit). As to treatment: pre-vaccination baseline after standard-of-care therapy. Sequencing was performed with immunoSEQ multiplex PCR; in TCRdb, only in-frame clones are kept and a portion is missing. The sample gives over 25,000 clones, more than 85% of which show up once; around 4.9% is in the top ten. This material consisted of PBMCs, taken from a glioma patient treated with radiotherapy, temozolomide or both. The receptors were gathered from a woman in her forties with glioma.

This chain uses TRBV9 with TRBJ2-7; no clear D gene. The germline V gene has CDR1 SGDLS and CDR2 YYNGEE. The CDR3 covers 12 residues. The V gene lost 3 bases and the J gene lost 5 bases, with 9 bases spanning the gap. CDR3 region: CASSGGVNEQYF. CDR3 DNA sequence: TGTGCCAGCAGCGGCGGAGTTAACGAGCAGTACTTC.

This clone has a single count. DNA of the CDR3: TGTGCCAGCAGACAGGGAAGTCAGTCCTACGAGCAGTACTTC. This gives the protein CASRQGSQSYEQYF. The chain carries TRBV2 and TRBJ2-7; tentative D call: TRBD1 (6 bases). Germline CDR1 is SNHLY and CDR2 is FYNNEI. The CDR3 spans 14 residues. The V end was cut by 6 bases, the J end by 1 base, with 13 bases between.

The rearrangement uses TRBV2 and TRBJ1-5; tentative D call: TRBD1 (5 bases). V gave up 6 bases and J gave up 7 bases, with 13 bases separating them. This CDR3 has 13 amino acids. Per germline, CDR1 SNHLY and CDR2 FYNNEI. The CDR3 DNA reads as TGTGCCAGCAGACTAGGGGTGAAGCAGCCCCAGCATTTT. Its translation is CASRLGVKQPQHF.

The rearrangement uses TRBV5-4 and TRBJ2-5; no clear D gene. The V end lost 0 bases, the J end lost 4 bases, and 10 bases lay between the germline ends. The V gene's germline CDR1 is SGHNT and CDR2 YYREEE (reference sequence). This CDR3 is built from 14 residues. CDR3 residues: CASSLARMIETQYF. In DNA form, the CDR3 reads TGTGCCAGCAGCTTGGCCCGGATGATAGAGACCCAGTACTTC.

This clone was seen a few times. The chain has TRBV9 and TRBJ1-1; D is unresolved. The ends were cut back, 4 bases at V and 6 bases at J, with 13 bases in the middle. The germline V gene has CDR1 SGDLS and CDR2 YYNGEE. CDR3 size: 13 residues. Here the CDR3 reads CASSRGPQAEAFF. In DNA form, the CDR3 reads TGTGCCAGCAGCCGTGGACCTCAGGCTGAAGCTTTCTTT.

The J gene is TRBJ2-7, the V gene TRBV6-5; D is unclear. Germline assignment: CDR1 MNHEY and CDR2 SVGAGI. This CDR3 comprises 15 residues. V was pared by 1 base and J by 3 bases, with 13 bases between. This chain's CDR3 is CASSYLAPYYYEQYF. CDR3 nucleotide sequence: TGTGCCAGCAGTTACTTAGCCCCCTACTACTACGAGCAGTACTTC.

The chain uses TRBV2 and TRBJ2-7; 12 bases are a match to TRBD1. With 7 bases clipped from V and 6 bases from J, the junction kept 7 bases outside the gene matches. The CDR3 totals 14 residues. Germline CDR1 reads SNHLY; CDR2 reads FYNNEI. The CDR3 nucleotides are TGTGCCAGCATTAGGGGACAGGGGGCGCCCGAGCAGTACTTC. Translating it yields CASIRGQGAPEQYF. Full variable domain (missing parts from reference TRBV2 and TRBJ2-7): EPEVTQTPSHQVTQMGQEVILRCVPISNHLYFYWYRQILGQKVEFLVSFYNNEISEKSEIFDDQFSVERPDGSNFTLKIRSTKLEDSAMYFCASIRGQGAPEQYFGPGTRLTVT.

CDR3 sequence reads: CATQPDRYYGYTF. The CDR3 coding sequence is TGTGCCACCCAACCGGACAGATACTATGGCTACACCTTC. This chain connects TRBV19 to TRBJ1-2, with a possible D match to TRBD1 (6 bases). From germline, CDR1 is LNHDA and CDR2 SQIVND (reference sequence). Trimming took off 10 bases at V and 3 bases at J, with 15 bases between the two ends. The CDR3 contains 13 residues.

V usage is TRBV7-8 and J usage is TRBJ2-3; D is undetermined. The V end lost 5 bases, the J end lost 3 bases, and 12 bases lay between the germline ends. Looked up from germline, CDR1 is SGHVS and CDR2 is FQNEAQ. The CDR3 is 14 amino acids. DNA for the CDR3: TGTGCCAGCAGCCTCCGGACCCGGACAGATACGCAGTATTTT. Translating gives CASSLRTRTDTQYF.

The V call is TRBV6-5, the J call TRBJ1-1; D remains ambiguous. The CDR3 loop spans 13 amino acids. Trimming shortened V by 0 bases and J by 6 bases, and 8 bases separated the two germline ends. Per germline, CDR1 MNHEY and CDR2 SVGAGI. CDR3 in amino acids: CASSYSGPPEAFF. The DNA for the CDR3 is TGTGCCAGCAGTTACTCTGGTCCTCCTGAAGCTTTCTTT.

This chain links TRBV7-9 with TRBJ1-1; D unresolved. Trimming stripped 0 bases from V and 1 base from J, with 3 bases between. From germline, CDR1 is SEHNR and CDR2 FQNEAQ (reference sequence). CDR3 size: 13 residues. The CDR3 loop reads CASSLAENTEAFF. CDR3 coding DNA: TGTGCCAGCAGCTTAGCAGAGAACACTGAAGCTTTCTTT.

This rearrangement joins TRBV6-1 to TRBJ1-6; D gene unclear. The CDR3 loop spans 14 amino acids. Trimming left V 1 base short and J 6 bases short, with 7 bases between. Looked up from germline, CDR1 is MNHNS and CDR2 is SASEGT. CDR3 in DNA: TGTGCCAGCAGTGAAGTTCGGGGTAATTCACCCCTCCACTTT. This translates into CASSEVRGNSPLHF.

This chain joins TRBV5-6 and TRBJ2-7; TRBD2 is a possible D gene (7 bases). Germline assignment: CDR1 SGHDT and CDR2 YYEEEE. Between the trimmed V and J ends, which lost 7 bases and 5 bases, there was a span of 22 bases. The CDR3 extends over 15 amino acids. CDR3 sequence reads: CASCRGGAGCNEQYF. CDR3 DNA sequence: TGTGCCAGCTGCCGAGGGGGGGCAGGGTGCAACGAGCAGTACTTC.

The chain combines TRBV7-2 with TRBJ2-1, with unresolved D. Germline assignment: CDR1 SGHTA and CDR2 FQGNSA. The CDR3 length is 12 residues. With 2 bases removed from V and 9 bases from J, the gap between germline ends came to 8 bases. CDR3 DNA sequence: TGTGCCAGCAGCTTACCGGCGCCTGAGCAGTTCTTC. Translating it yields CASSLPAPEQFF.

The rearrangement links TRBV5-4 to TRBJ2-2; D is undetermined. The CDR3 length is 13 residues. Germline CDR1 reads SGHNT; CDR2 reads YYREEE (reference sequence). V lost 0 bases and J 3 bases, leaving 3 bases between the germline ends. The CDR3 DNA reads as TGTGCCAGCAGCTTGGACCACACCGGGGAGCTGTTTTTT. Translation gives CASSLDHTGELFF.

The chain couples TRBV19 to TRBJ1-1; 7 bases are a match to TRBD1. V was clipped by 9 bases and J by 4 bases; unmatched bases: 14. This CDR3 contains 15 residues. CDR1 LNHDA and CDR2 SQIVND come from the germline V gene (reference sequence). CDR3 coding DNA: TGTGCCAGCTGTTTGGGGACAGATTGGAGCACTGAAGCTTTCTTT. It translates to CASCLGTDWSTEAFF.

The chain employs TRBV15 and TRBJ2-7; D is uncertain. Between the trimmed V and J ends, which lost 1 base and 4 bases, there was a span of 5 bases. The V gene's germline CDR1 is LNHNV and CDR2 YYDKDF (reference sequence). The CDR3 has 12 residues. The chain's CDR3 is CATSRGLYEQYF. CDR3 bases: TGTGCCACCAGCAGAGGACTTTACGAGCAGTACTTC.

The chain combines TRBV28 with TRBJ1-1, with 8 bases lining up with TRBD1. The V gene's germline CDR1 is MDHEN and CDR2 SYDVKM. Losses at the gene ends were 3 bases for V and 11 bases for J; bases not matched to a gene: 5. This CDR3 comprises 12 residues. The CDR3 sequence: CASSFVGQAAFF. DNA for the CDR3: TGTGCCAGCAGTTTTGTGGGACAGGCCGCTTTCTTT.

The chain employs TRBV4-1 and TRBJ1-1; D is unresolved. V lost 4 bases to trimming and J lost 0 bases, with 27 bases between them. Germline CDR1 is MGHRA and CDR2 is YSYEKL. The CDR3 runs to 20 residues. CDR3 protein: CASSPAIMARALTLNTEAFF. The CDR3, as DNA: TGCGCCAGCAGCCCCGCTATAATGGCACGGGCCCTAACCCTGAACACTGAAGCTTTCTTT.

The CDR3 spells CASSGQGSYEQYF. In DNA form, the CDR3 reads TGCGCCAGCAGTGGCCAGGGTAGCTACGAGCAGTACTTC. V and J are TRBV10-2 and TRBJ2-7; D possibly corresponds to TRBD1 (5 bases). V was shortened by 4 bases and J by 3 bases, with 10 bases between the two germline ends. This CDR3 is built from 13 residues. Germline-derived CDR1 and CDR2 are WSHSY and SAAADI.

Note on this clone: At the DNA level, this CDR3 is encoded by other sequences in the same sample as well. CDR3 DNA sequence: TGTGCCAGCTCACCCGGACAGGGGAATCAGCCCCAGCATTTT. Translated: CASSPGQGNQPQHF. The rearrangement joins TRBV18 to TRBJ1-5, with 9 bases fitting TRBD1. The CDR3 sequence is 14 residues long. V dropped 3 bases and J dropped 4; count of bases not matched to a gene: 1. Germline CDR1 KGHSH, CDR2 LQKENI.

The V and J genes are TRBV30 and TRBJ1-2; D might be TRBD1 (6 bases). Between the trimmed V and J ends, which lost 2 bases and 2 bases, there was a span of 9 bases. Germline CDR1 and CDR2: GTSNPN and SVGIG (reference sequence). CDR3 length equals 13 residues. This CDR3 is CAWSPGQNYGYTF. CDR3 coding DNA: TGTGCCTGGAGTCCAGGACAGAACTATGGCTACACCTTC.

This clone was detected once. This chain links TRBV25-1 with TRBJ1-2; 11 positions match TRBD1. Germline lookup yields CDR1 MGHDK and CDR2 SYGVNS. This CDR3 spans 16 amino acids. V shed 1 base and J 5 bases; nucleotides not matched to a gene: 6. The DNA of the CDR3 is TGTGCCAGCAGTGAATCTTGGACAGGGGGCCGGTATGGCTACACCTTC. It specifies CASSESWTGGRYGYTF.

CDR3 amino acids: CASSDSGRASYEQYF. The CDR3, as DNA: TGCGCCAGCAGCGATAGCGGGAGGGCTTCATACGAGCAGTACTTC. This rearrangement joins TRBV5-1 to TRBJ2-7; 11 nucleotides agree with TRBD2. This CDR3 comprises 15 residues. Germline CDR1 is SGHRS and CDR2 is YFSETQ. The ends lost 4 bases at V and 4 bases at J; junction bases unmatched: 7.

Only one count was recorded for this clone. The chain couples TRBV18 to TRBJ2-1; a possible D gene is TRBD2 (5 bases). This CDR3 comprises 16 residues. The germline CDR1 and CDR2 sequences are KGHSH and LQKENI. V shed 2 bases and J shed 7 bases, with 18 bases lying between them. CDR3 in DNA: TGTGCCAGCTCACCAATAGGAACTAGTCGATATAATGAGCAGTTCTTC. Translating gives CASSPIGTSRYNEQFF.

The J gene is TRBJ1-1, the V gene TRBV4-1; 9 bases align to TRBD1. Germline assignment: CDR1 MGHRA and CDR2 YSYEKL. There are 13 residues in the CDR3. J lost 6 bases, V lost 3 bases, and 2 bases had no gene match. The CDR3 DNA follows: TGCGCCAGCAGCCATAACAGGGGGCCTGAAGCTTTCTTT. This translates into CASSHNRGPEAFF.

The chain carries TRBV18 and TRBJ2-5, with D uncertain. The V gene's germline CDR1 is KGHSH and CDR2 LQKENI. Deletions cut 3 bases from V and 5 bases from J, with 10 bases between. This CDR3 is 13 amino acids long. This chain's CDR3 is CASSPGNRETQYF. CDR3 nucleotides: TGTGCCAGCTCACCGGGCAACCGGGAGACCCAGTACTTC.

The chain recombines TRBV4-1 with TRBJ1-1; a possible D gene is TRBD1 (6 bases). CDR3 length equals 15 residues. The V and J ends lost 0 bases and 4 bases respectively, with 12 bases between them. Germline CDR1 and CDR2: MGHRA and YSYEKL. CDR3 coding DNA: TGCGCCAGCAGCCAAGAGGGATACAGGGTCACTGAAGCTTTCTTT. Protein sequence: CASSQEGYRVTEAFF.

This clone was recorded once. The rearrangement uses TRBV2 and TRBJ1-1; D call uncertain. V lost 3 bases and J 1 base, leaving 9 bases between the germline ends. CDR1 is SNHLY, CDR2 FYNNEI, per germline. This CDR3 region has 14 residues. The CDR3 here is CASSEAFQNTEAFF. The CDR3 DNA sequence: TGTGCCAGCAGTGAGGCATTTCAGAACACTGAAGCTTTCTTT.

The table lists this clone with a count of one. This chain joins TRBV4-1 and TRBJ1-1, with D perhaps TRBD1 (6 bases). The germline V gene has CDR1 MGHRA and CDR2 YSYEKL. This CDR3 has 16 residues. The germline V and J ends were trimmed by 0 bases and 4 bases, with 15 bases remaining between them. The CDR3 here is CASSQDAGFRGTEAFF. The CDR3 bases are TGCGCCAGCAGCCAAGATGCAGGGTTCAGGGGCACTGAAGCTTTCTTT.

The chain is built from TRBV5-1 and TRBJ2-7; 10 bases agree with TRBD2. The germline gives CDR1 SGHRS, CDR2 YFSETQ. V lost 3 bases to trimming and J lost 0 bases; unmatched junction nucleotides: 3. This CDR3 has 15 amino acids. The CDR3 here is CASSSWTSGSYEQYF. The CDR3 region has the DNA TGCGCCAGCAGCTCTTGGACTAGCGGCTCCTACGAGCAGTACTTC.